This T cell receptor beta chain was retrieved from a study of blood T cells in healthy people across ages. This clonotype occurred a few times. The CDR3 is 14 amino acids. V dropped 1 base and J dropped 4 bases, with 10 bases sitting between them. Looked up from germline, CDR1 is MGHDK and CDR2 is SYGVNS. PCR was performed a second time for roughly 7 to 12 cycles using a sample-barcoded 5' primer and a J-beta primer mix. Using its own MiXCR run on the 5' RACE reads, TCRdb lists one record per CDR3 protein. The table records over a million distinct CDR3 sequences, 20% to 25% of them present only once. These data were likewise used in another study, on T cells of mothers and their children.

The chain couples TRBV25-1 to TRBJ1-1; D might be TRBD1 (6 bases). The sequence came from a girl aged 2 to 9 in good health. Sequenced sample: blood. The DNA for the CDR3 is TGTGCCAGCAGTGAATCCCGCAGGGGCACTGAAGCTTTCTTT. Translating it yields CASSESRRGTEAFF.